These 19 T cell receptor beta chains came from one sample sequenced in a study of graft-versus-host responses after intestinal transplantation. These receptors lack a known antigen. Measured with immunoSEQ multiplex PCR; TCRdb has only the in-frame clones, and not every one. The table shows 35,000 to 45,000 clones, with around 94% occurring only once. Specimen: unstimulated CD4+ T cells sorted from spleen or lymph node cells, collected before transplant. The source is a human donor who was the organ donor for an intestinal transplant.

The chain is built from TRBV28 and TRBJ1-2; 9 bases map to TRBD1. Trimming cost V 5 bases and J 6 bases; bases outside gene matches: 4. Germline V lookup: CDR1 MDHEN, CDR2 SYDVKM. The CDR3 consists of 13 residues. DNA for the CDR3: TGTGCCAGCAGTCAGGGACAGGGAAATGGCTACACCTTC. Protein sequence: CASSQGQGNGYTF.

The V and J genes are TRBV11-3 and TRBJ2-1; TRBD2 agrees at 11 bases. J was trimmed by 0 bases and V by 1 base; bases with no gene match: 8. The CDR3 sequence is 19 residues long. Germline lookup yields CDR1 SGHNT and CDR2 YENEEA. Here the CDR3 DNA reads TGTGCCAGCAGCTTAGTCTGGACTAGCGGGTCGAGCTCCTACAATGAGCAGTTCTTC. The encoded protein is CASSLVWTSGSSSYNEQFF.

The CDR3 coding sequence is TGTGCCAGCAGTGGGCTAGCGGGGCGCATCTCCTACGAGCAGTACTTC. Amino acids: CASSGLAGRISYEQYF. The chain carries TRBV6-1 and TRBJ2-7; 9 bases align to TRBD2. The CDR3 sequence is 16 residues long. From germline, CDR1 is MNHNS and CDR2 SASEGT. V shed 4 bases, J shed 0 bases, and the junction held 7 bases outside the gene matches.

This chain links TRBV28 with TRBJ2-5; 13 nucleotides line up with TRBD2. CDR3 size: 14 residues. CDR1 is MDHEN and CDR2 is SYDVKM in the germline V gene. The V and J ends lost 6 bases and 2 bases, in that order; junction bases with no gene match: 0. CDR3 DNA: TGTGCCAGCAGGGGACTAGCGGGACAAGAGACCCAGTACTTC. Translated, it gives CASRGLAGQETQYF.

The V call is TRBV5-1, the J call TRBJ2-7, with TRBD2 matching over 9 bases. The CDR3 sequence is 16 residues long. J lost 0 bases, V lost 3 bases, and 7 bases had no gene match. Germline loops: CDR1 SGHRS, CDR2 YFSETQ. CDR3 protein: CASSWGSGGISYEQYF. CDR3 DNA sequence: TGCGCCAGCAGCTGGGGAAGCGGGGGGATCTCCTACGAGCAGTACTTC.

V and J are TRBV7-9 and TRBJ2-2; possibly TRBD1 for D (6 bases). Trimming cost V 5 bases and J 4 bases, with 11 bases left between them. Germline V gene sequence: CDR1 SEHNR, CDR2 FQNEAQ (reference sequence). This CDR3 contains 14 residues. The CDR3 region has the DNA TGTGCCAGCAGCCTCGGACAGTCCACCGGGGAGCTGTTTTTT. Translated, it gives CASSLGQSTGELFF. Together with reference TRBV7-9 and TRBJ2-2, the CDR3 gives the full variable domain: DTGVSQNPRHKITKRGQNVTFRCDPISEHNRLYWYRQTLGQGPEFLTYFQNEAQLEKSRLLSDRFSAERPKGSFSTLEIQRTEQGDSAMYLCASSLGQSTGELFFGEGSRLTVL.

The chain is built from TRBV2 and TRBJ2-4; either TRBD1 or TRBD2 may supply D (5 bases each). The V gene lost 6 bases and the J gene lost 8 bases, with 11 bases spanning the gap. Germline-derived CDR1 and CDR2 are SNHLY and FYNNEI. CDR3 size: 12 residues. The CDR3 here is CASRGDGDIQYF. The CDR3 DNA follows: TGTGCCAGCAGGGGGGACGGGGACATTCAGTACTTC.

The chain combines TRBV10-3 with TRBJ2-7, with 9 positions matching TRBD1. The V gene's germline CDR1 is ENHRY and CDR2 SYGVKD. CDR3 size: 15 residues. Losses at the gene ends were 0 bases for V and 5 bases for J; bases not matched to a gene: 5. The CDR3 region is CAISESDRGIDEQYF. The CDR3 DNA reads as TGTGCCATCAGTGAGTCCGACAGGGGGATCGACGAGCAGTACTTC.

This rearrangement joins TRBV5-4 to TRBJ1-4; 10 nucleotides align to TRBD1. The V and J ends lost 4 bases and 6 bases, in that order; junction bases with no gene match: 9. CDR1 and CDR2 from the germline V gene are SGHNT and YYREEE (reference sequence). This CDR3 spans 16 amino acids. The CDR3 loop reads CASSLRGQGRDEKLFF. The CDR3 coding sequence is TGTGCCAGCAGCCTACGGGGACAGGGGAGGGATGAAAAACTGTTTTTT.

A single count supports this clone. The CDR3 region is CASSRRGSGGYNEQFF. CDR3 sequence (DNA): TGTGCCAGCTCACGACGAGGTAGCGGGGGGTACAATGAGCAGTTCTTC. The chain links TRBV18 to TRBJ2-1, with TRBD2 identical over 10 bases. This CDR3 region has 16 residues. The germline V gene has CDR1 KGHSH and CDR2 LQKENI. After removal of 4 bases from V and 4 bases from J, the junction contained 7 bases not matched to a gene.

V usage is TRBV28 and J usage is TRBJ2-5; the D is unclear. The length of the CDR3 is 15 residues. Germline V lookup: CDR1 MDHEN, CDR2 SYDVKM. V was clipped by 5 bases and J by 1 base, with 14 bases between them. The CDR3 DNA reads as TGTGCCAGCAGTCCCCGCGGACGGACCCAAGAGACCCAGTACTTC. Protein: CASSPRGRTQETQYF.

The V call is TRBV5-4, the J call TRBJ2-3; perhaps TRBD2 as D (6 bases). The V gene's germline CDR1 is SGHNT and CDR2 YYREEE (reference sequence). The CDR3 has 15 residues. The ends were cut back, 1 base at V and 5 bases at J, with 14 bases in the middle. The CDR3 spells CASSLFGGVVDTQYF. DNA for the CDR3: TGTGCCAGCAGCTTGTTTGGCGGGGTAGTAGATACGCAGTATTTT.

This sequence joins TRBV2 and TRBJ1-1; the D gene is possibly TRBD1 (6 bases). Trimming cost V 3 bases and J 0 bases, with 8 bases left between them. The CDR3 extends over 14 amino acids. The germline V gene encodes CDR1 SNHLY and CDR2 FYNNEI. The CDR3 region is CASSDWDMNTEAFF. The CDR3 nucleotides read TGTGCCAGCAGTGACTGGGACATGAACACTGAAGCTTTCTTT.

The CDR3 region has the DNA TGTGCCAGCAATAGACGGGGGGGTTATAGCAATCAGCCCCAGCATTTT. The encoded protein is CASNRRGGYSNQPQHF. The chain links TRBV6-6 to TRBJ1-5; a possible D gene is TRBD1 (5 bases). The V and J ends lost 7 bases and 0 bases respectively, with 16 bases between them. The germline CDR1 and CDR2 sequences are MNHNY and SVGAGI (reference sequence). The CDR3 is made up of 16 amino acids.

CDR3 sequence reads: CASCRIGRRSSYEQYF. CDR3 coding DNA: TGTGCCAGCTGCAGAATTGGCAGGAGAAGCTCCTACGAGCAGTACTTC. The V gene is TRBV28, the J gene TRBJ2-7; D remains ambiguous. Germline CDR1 and CDR2: MDHEN and SYDVKM. The V end was cut by 8 bases, the J end by 0 bases, with 20 bases between. This CDR3 is 16 amino acids long.

The chain uses TRBV29-1 and TRBJ1-1; D uncertain. Trimming shortened V by 5 bases and J by 1 base, and 8 bases separated the two germline ends. CDR3 size: 12 residues. Germline loops: CDR1 SQVTM, CDR2 ANQGSEA. The CDR3 is CSVTFKNTEAFF. Written as DNA, the CDR3 is TGCAGCGTTACTTTCAAGAACACTGAAGCTTTCTTT.

The chain is built from TRBV9 and TRBJ2-3; TRBD2 aligns across 8 bases. Germline lookup yields CDR1 SGDLS and CDR2 YYNGEE. CDR3 length: 16 amino acids. J lost 4 bases, V lost 4 bases, and 11 bases had no gene match. The CDR3 loop reads CASSPGAGEVSDTQYF. DNA for the CDR3: TGTGCCAGCAGCCCGGGAGCGGGAGAAGTCTCAGATACGCAGTATTTT.

The chain joins TRBV6-5 to TRBJ1-2, with 8 bases that match TRBD1. Per the germline V gene, CDR1 is MNHEY and CDR2 is SVGAGI. The V segment lost 6 bases and the J segment 4 bases; nucleotides outside the gene matches: 1. This CDR3 contains 12 residues. CDR3 in DNA: TGTGCCAGCAGCACAGGGGGCTATGGCTACACCTTC. Protein product: CASSTGGYGYTF.

CDR3 sequence reads: CASSRLVEQYF. The CDR3 nucleotides are TGTGCCAGCAGCCGCCTGGTCGAGCAGTACTTC. This sequence joins TRBV7-9 and TRBJ2-7; the D is unclear. From germline, CDR1 is SEHNR and CDR2 FQNEAQ (reference sequence). This CDR3 spans 11 amino acids. The V end lost 5 bases, the J end lost 6 bases, and 8 bases lay between the germline ends.